Listed below are T cell receptor beta chains from one sample, sequenced in a study of chemoradiotherapy in HPV16-positive cancers. Profiling relied on immunoSEQ multiplex PCR, and the TCRdb table lists in-frame clones only, not all of them. The top ten hold 2.1% of the sample, which has approximately 30,000 clones, about 85% seen once. The sample here was blood, taken from a patient who underwent chemoradiotherapy. Receptors were obtained from a human donor with HPV-associated anogenital cancer. Each CDR3 is given with its conserved first and last residue. Each record gives: D gene, V gene, clone size, J gene, CDR3 protein, CDR3 DNA. D genes are given only for firm matches. Only part of the rows carry a size: once, few, many, or a class if the clone is expanded.

.,TRBV5-6,.,TRBJ1-1,CASSPRTGGRTEAFF,TGTGCCAGCAGCCCACGTACGGGGGGAAGGACTGAAGCTTTCTTT
.,TRBV16,.,TRBJ1-3,CASSQAVYQPGNTIYF,TGTGCCAGCAGCCAAGCCGTCTACCAACCGGGAAACACCATATATTTT
.,TRBV2,.,TRBJ2-2,CASSGQGGLTGELFF,TGTGCCAGCAGTGGGCAGGGGGGATTGACCGGGGAGCTGTTTTTT
.,TRBV19,once,TRBJ1-6,CASSIETRTSPLHF,TGTGCCAGTAGTATAGAAACACGGACCTCACCCCTCCACTTT
.,TRBV7-9,few,TRBJ1-4,CASRRPGGYEKLFF,TGTGCCAGCAGGCGACCCGGCGGGTATGAAAAACTGTTTTTT
.,TRBV6-6,.,TRBJ2-7,CASSRPGRSYEQYF,TGTGCCAGCAGTAGACCAGGGCGTTCCTACGAGCAGTACTTC
.,TRBV27,.,TRBJ2-3,CASRDRQGGADTQYF,TGTGCCAGCAGGGACCGGCAGGGCGGGGCAGATACGCAGTATTTT
TRBD1,TRBV6-5,once,TRBJ2-2,CASRPGQANTGELFF,TGTGCCAGCAGGCCGGGACAGGCGAACACCGGGGAGCTGTTTTTT
.,TRBV7-7,.,TRBJ2-5,CASSLAGAGDRETQYF,TGTGCTAGCAGCTTAGCAGGGGCAGGGGACCGAGAGACCCAGTACTTC
.,TRBV28,.,TRBJ1-2,CASSSGRGYGYTF,TGTGCCAGCAGTTCAGGCCGGGGCTATGGCTACACCTTC
.,TRBV19,.,TRBJ2-5,CASRRGGDFISGETQYF,TGTGCCAGTAGACGAGGAGGGGACTTTATCTCGGGGGAGACCCAGTACTTC
.,TRBV2,.,TRBJ1-2,CASRVSFLDGYTF,TGTGCCAGCAGGGTCTCCTTCCTCGATGGCTACACCTTC
TRBD1,TRBV7-8,.,TRBJ2-7,CASSPPLRDRRSGEQYF,TGTGCCAGCAGCCCCCCCCTCCGGGACAGGAGATCGGGCGAGCAGTACTTC
.,TRBV5-4,.,TRBJ2-5,CASSQRQAQETQYF,TGTGCCAGCAGCCAAAGACAGGCCCAAGAGACCCAGTACTTC
TRBD1,TRBV5-1,.,TRBJ1-4,CASSLAGTGTSEKLFF,TGCGCCAGCAGCTTGGCCGGGACAGGGACTAGTGAAAAACTGTTTTTT
TRBD1,TRBV5-1,few,TRBJ2-6,CASSPQGQGSLSGANVLTF,TGCGCCAGCAGCCCGCAAGGACAGGGGAGCTTGTCTGGGGCCAACGTCCTGACTTTC
.,TRBV27,.,TRBJ2-7,CASRELLGSASEQYF,TGTGCCAGCCGCGAGTTGTTGGGCAGCGCATCCGAGCAGTACTTC
.,TRBV10-3,.,TRBJ1-4,CAISVQGNEKLFF,TGTGCCATCAGTGTTCAGGGTAATGAAAAACTGTTTTTT
.,TRBV19,.,TRBJ1-2,CASRSSAGSGADGYTF,TGTGCCAGTAGATCATCCGCCGGGTCGGGGGCGGATGGCTACACCTTC
.,TRBV16,.,TRBJ1-1,CASSVRTDGTEAFF,TGTGCCAGCAGCGTACGGACAGACGGGACTGAAGCTTTCTTT
.,TRBV11-2,.,TRBJ2-2,CATEQGKGDTGELFF,TGTGCCACCGAACAGGGAAAGGGGGACACCGGGGAGCTGTTTTTT
TRBD1,TRBV15,.,TRBJ1-6,CATSRDRGGTVHF,TGTGCCACCAGCAGAGATAGAGGGGGGACAGTCCACTTT
.,TRBV7-3,.,TRBJ2-2,CASSLRQANTGELFF,TGTGCCAGCAGCTTAAGGCAGGCGAACACCGGGGAGCTGTTTTTT
TRBD1,TRBV10-3,.,TRBJ1-1,CAISDPLQGASFTEAFF,TGTGCCATCAGTGACCCCTTGCAGGGGGCGTCCTTCACTGAAGCTTTCTTT
.,TRBV7-8,.,TRBJ1-2,CASSSGLGLGYTF,TGTGCCAGCAGCTCCGGACTGGGCCTCGGCTACACCTTC
.,TRBV7-6,.,TRBJ1-4,CASSLGPNNEKLFF,TGTGCCAGCAGCTTAGGACCCAATAATGAAAAACTGTTTTTT
TRBD1,TRBV5-1,.,TRBJ1-2,CASSLDTGGRYGYTF,TGCGCCAGCAGCTTGGACACAGGGGGACGCTATGGCTACACCTTC
TRBD1,TRBV28,once,TRBJ2-6,CASSFTGEGLGLSGANVLTF,TGTGCCAGCAGTTTCACAGGGGAAGGGCTGGGCCTCTCTGGGGCCAACGTCCTGACTTTC
.,TRBV7-2,.,TRBJ1-3,CASSSEPRNTIYF,TGTGCCAGCAGCTCCGAGCCGCGGAACACCATATATTTT
.,TRBV4-3,.,TRBJ1-6,CASSQIGPAPPLHF,TGCGCCAGCAGCCAGATAGGGCCGGCCCCACCCCTCCACTTT
TRBD1,TRBV2,.,TRBJ2-7,CASRASETGPTYEQYF,TGTGCCAGCAGAGCCAGTGAGACAGGGCCCACCTACGAGCAGTACTTC
TRBD2,TRBV25-1,.,TRBJ2-2,CASTWTSGGGELFF,TGTGCCAGCACCTGGACTAGCGGGGGTGGGGAGCTGTTTTTT
.,TRBV7-2,.,TRBJ1-3,CASSLEIGHSGNTIYF,TGTGCCAGCAGCTTAGAAATTGGACACTCTGGAAACACCATATATTTT
.,TRBV6-1,.,TRBJ1-5,CASSDISGLSNQPQHF,TGTGCCAGCAGTGATATCTCAGGGCTTAGCAATCAGCCCCAGCATTTT
.,TRBV7-9,.,TRBJ2-6,CASSLGTANVLTF,TGTGCCAGCAGCTTAGGGACGGCCAACGTCCTGACTTTC
.,TRBV7-6,medium-sized,TRBJ1-1,CASSPSDGNTEAFF,TGTGCCAGCAGCCCCTCAGACGGGAACACTGAAGCTTTCTTT
.,TRBV7-8,.,TRBJ1-1,CASSLGRDGRGTEAFF,TGTGCCAGCAGCTTAGGCCGGGACGGGCGCGGTACTGAAGCTTTCTTT
.,TRBV11-3,.,TRBJ2-2,CASSSSPSENTGELFF,TGTGCCAGCAGCTCCTCACCTAGCGAGAACACCGGGGAGCTGTTTTTT